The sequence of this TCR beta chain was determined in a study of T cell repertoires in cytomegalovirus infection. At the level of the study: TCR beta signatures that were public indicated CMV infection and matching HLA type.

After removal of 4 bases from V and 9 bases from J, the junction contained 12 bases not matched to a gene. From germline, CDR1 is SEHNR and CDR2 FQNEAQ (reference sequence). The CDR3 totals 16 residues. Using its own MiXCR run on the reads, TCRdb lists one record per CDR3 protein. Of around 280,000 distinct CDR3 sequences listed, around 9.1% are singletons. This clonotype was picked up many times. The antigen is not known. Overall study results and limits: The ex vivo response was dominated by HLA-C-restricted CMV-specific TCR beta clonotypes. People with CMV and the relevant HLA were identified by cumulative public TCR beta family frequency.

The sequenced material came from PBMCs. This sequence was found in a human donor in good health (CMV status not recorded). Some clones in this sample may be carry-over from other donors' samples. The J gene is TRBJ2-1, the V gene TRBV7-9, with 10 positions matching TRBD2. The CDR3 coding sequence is TGTGCCAGCAGCTCATATACAAGCGGGGGGGCCGTTGAGCAGTTCTTC. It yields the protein CASSSYTSGGAVEQFF.